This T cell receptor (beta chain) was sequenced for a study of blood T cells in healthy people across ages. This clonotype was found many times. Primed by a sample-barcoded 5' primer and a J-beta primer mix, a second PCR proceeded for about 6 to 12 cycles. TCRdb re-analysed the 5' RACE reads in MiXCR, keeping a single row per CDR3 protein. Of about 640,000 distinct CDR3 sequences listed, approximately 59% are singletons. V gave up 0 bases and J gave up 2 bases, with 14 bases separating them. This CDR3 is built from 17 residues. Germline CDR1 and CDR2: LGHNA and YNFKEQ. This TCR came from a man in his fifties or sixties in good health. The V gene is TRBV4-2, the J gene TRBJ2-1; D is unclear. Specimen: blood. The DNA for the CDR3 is TGTGCCAGCAGCCAAGATGAGTGGGTTCCCCCCTACAATGAGCAGTTCTTC. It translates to CASSQDEWVPPYNEQFF.